This TCR beta chain was obtained from a study of cytomegalovirus exposure and HLA in healthy donors. PCR amplification relied on 60 Vbeta primers (plus 13 Jbeta primers). The table came from immunoSEQ multiplex PCR; TCRdb's copy has only in-frame clones and leaves some out. The repertoire holds more than 20,000 clones, with 70% as singletons. Study-wide points: In an earlier analysis, in approximately 630 donors, most V segments appeared productive either ~87% or ~30% of the time. Looking again later, the authors saw that most CMV-associated TCR beta chains seemed HLA-restricted.

The CDR3 covers 13 residues. Germline CDR1 and CDR2: SGHRS and YFSETQ. Deletions cut 0 bases from V and 6 bases from J, with 9 bases between. Whereas donors were nominally healthy upon sampling, unrecorded immune exposures were probable. As to this clone: Its target is unknown.

The chain employs TRBV5-1 and TRBJ1-1; D is possibly TRBD1 (5 bases). The receptor was isolated from a woman aged 45 to 65 in good health and CMV-seronegative. Input material: PBMCs. This chain's CDR3 is CASSLEGFAEAFF. CDR3 DNA sequence: TGCGCCAGCAGCTTGGAGGGGTTCGCTGAAGCTTTCTTT.